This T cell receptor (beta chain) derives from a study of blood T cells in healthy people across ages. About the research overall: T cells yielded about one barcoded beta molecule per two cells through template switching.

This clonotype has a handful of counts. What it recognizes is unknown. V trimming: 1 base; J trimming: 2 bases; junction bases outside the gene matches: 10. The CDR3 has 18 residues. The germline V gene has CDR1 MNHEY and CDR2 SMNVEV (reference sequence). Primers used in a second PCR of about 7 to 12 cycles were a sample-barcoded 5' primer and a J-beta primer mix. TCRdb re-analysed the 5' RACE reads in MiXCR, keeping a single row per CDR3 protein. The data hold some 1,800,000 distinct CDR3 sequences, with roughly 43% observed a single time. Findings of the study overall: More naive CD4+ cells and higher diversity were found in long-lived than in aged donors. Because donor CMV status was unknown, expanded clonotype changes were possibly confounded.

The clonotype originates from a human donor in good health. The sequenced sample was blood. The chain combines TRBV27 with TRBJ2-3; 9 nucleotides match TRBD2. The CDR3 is CASSLLAGAATLTDTQYF. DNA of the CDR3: TGTGCCAGCAGTTTATTAGCGGGGGCCGCCACCCTCACAGATACGCAGTATTTT.